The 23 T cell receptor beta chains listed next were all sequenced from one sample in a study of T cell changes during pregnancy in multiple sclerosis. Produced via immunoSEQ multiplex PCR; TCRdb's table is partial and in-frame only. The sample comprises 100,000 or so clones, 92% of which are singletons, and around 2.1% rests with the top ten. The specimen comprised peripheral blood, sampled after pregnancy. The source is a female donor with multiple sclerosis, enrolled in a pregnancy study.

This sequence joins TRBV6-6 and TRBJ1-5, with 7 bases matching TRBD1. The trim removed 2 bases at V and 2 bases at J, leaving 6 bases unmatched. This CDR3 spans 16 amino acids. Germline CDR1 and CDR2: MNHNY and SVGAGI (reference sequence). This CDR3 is CASSYRQGGGNQPQHF. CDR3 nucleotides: TGTGCCAGCAGTTACCGACAGGGCGGGGGCAATCAGCCCCAGCATTTT.

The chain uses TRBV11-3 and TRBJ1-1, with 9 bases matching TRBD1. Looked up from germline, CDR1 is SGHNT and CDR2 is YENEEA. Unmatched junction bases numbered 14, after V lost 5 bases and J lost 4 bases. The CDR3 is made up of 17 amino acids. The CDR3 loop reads CASSPRQMTGGGTEAFF. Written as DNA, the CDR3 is TGTGCCAGCAGCCCACGACAGATGACAGGGGGGGGCACTGAAGCTTTCTTT.

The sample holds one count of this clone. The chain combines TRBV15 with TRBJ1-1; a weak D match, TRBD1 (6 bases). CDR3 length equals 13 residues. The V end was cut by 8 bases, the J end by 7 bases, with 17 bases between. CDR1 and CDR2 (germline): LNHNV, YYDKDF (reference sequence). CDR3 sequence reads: CATGDMATGEAFF. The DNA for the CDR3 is TGTGCCACCGGGGACATGGCTACGGGTGAAGCTTTCTTT.

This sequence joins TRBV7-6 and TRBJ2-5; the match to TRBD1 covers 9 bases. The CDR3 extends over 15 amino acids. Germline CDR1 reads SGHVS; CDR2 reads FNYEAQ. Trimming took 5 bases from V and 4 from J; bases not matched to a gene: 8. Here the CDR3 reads CASSQGYRGRETQYF. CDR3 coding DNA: TGTGCCAGCAGCCAAGGTTACAGGGGGCGAGAGACCCAGTACTTC.

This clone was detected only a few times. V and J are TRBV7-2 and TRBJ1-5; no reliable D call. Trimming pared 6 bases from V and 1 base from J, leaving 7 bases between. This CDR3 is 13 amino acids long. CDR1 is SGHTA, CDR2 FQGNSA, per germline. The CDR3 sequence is CASRRESNQPQHF. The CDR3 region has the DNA TGTGCCAGCAGAAGGGAGAGCAATCAGCCCCAGCATTTT.

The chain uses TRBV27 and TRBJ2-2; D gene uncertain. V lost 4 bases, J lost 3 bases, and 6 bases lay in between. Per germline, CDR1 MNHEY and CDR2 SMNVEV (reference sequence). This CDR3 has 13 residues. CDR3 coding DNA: TGTGCCAGCAGTTGGCGGTACACCGGGGAGCTGTTTTTT. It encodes CASSWRYTGELFF.

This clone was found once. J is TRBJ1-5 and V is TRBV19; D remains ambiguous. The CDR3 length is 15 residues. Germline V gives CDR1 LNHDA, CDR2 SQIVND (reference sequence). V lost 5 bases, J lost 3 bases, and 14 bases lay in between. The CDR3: CASSPMVSYNQPQHF. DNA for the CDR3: TGTGCCAGTAGTCCCATGGTGAGTTACAATCAGCCCCAGCATTTT.

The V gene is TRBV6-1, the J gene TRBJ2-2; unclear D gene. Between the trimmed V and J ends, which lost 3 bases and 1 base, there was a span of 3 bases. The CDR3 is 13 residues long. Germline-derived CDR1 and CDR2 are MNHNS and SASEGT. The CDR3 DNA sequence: TGTGCCAGCAGTGACAGGAACACCGGGGAGCTGTTTTTT. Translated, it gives CASSDRNTGELFF.

The CDR3 is CASSRTALGNTIYF. The CDR3 DNA is TGTGCCAGTAGTAGGACAGCCCTTGGAAACACCATATATTTT. This chain connects TRBV19 to TRBJ1-3; D perhaps matches TRBD1 (6 bases). The CDR3 runs 14 residues. Germline assignment: CDR1 LNHDA and CDR2 SQIVND (reference sequence). Trimming left V 4 bases short and J 3 bases short, with 10 bases between.

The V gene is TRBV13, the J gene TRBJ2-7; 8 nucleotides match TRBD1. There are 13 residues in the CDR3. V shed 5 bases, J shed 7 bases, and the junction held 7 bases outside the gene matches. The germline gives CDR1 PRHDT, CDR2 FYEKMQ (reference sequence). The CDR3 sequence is CASSETTGGEQYF. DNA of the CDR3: TGTGCCAGCAGCGAAACTACAGGGGGTGAGCAGTACTTC.

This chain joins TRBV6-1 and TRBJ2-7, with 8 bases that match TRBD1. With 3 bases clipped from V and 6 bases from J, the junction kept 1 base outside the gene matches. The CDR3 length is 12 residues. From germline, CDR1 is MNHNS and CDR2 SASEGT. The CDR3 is CASSDRGREQYF. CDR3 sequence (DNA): TGTGCCAGCAGTGACAGGGGGCGCGAGCAGTACTTC.

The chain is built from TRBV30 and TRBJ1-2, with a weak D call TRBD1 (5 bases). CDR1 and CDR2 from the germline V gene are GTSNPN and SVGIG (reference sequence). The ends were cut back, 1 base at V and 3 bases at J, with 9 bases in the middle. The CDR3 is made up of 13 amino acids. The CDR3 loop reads CAWSGGRDYGYTF. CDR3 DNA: TGTGCCTGGAGTGGGGGCAGGGACTATGGCTACACCTTC. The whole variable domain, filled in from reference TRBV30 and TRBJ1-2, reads SQTIHQWPATLVQPVGSPLSLECTVEGTSNPNLYWYRQAAGRGLQLLFYSVGIGQISSEVPQNLSASRPQDRQFILSSKKLLLSDSGFYLCAWSGGRDYGYTFGSGTRLTVV.

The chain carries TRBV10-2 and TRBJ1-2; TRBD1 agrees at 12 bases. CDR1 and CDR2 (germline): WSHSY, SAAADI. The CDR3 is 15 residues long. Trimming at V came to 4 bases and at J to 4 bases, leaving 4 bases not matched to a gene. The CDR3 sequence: CASSGDRGPSYGYTF. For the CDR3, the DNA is TGCGCCAGCAGTGGGGACAGGGGGCCAAGCTATGGCTACACCTTC.

CDR3 nucleotide sequence: TGTGCCAGCACTACAGGGTGGGACAGATACGAGCAGTACTTC. Translation: CASTTGWDRYEQYF. The chain combines TRBV6-1 with TRBJ2-7; 7 bases map to TRBD1. The V gene end was trimmed by 7 bases and the J gene end by 4 bases; junction bases not matched to a gene: 10. Germline V gene lookup returns CDR1 MNHNS and CDR2 SASEGT. The CDR3 sequence is 14 residues long.

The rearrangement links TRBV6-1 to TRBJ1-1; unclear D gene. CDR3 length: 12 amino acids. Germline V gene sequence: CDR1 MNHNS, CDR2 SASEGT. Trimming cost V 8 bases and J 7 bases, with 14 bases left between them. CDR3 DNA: TGTGCCAGCGCATACGGAGGGATTGAAGCTTTCTTT. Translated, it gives CASAYGGIEAFF.

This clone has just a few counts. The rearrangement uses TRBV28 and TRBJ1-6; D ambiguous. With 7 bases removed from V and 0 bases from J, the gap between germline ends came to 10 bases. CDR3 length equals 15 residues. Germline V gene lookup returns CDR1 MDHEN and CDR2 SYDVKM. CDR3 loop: CASMSTNSYNSPLHF. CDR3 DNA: TGTGCCAGCATGAGCACCAACTCCTATAATTCACCCCTCCACTTT.

The CDR3 DNA is TGTGCCAGCTCACCGACAAATAGCAATCAGCCCCAGCATTTT. This translates into CASSPTNSNQPQHF. The gene calls are TRBV18 and TRBJ1-5, with D uncertain. Germline V gene data show CDR1 as KGHSH and CDR2 as LQKENI. This CDR3 spans 14 amino acids. V dropped 3 bases and J dropped 0 bases, with 6 bases sitting between them.

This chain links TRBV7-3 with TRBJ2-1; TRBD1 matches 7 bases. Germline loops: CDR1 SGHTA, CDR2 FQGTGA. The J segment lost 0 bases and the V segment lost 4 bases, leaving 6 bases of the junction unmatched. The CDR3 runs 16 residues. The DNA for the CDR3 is TGTGCCAGCAGCTACACAGGGGCTAGCTCCTACAATGAGCAGTTCTTC. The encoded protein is CASSYTGASSYNEQFF.

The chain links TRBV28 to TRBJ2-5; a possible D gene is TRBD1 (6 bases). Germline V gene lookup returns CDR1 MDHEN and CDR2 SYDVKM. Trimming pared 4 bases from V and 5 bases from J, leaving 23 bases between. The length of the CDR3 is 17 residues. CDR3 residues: CASSSPELGGLLETQYF. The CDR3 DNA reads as TGTGCCAGCAGTTCCCCGGAATTAGGGGGTTTGTTGGAGACCCAGTACTTC.

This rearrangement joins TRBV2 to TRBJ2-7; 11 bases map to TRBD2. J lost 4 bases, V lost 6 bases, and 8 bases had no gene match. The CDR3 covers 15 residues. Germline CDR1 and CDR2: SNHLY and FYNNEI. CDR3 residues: CASRLTSGSLYEQYF. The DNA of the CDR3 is TGTGCCAGCAGGCTAACTAGCGGGAGTCTGTACGAGCAGTACTTC.

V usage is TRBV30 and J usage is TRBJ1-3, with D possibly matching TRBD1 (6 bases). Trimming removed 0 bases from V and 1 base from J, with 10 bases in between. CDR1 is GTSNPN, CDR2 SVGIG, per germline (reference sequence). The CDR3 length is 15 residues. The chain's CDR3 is CAWSVRQASGNTIYF. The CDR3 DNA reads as TGTGCCTGGAGTGTAAGACAGGCATCTGGAAACACCATATATTTT.

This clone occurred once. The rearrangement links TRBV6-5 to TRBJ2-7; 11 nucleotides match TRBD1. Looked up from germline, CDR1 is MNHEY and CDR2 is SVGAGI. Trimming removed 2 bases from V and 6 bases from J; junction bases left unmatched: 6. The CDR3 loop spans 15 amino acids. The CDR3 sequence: CASSYPGTGGIEQYF. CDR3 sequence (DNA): TGTGCCAGCAGTTACCCCGGGACAGGGGGTATCGAGCAGTACTTC.

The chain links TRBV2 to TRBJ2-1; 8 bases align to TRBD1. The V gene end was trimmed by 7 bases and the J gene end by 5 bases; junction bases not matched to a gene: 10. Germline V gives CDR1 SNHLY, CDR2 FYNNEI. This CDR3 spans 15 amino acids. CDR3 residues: CASKQGDRANNEQFF. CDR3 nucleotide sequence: TGTGCCAGCAAACAGGGGGACAGAGCAAACAATGAGCAGTTCTTC. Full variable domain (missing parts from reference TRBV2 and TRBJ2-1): EPEVTQTPSHQVTQMGQEVILRCVPISNHLYFYWYRQILGQKVEFLVSFYNNEISEKSEIFDDQFSVERPDGSNFTLKIRSTKLEDSAMYFCASKQGDRANNEQFFGPGTRLTVL.